This T cell receptor beta chain was recovered during a study of blood T cells in healthy people across ages. The study drew donors from healthy Caucasian individuals in Russia aged about 6 to 95. Next came a second PCR, run for about 7 to 11 cycles, which used a sample-barcoded 5' primer along with a J-beta primer mix. TCRdb itself ran the 5' RACE reads through MiXCR, one entry per CDR3 protein. The data contain approximately 730,000 distinct CDR3 sequences, about 48% of them singletons. The CDR3 consists of 16 residues. CDR1 and CDR2 from the germline V gene are SGHRS and YFSETQ. V was clipped by 4 bases and J by 7 bases, with 18 bases between them.

The TCR comes from an elderly man in good health. Sequences were obtained from blood. This sequence joins TRBV5-1 and TRBJ1-6, with D tentatively TRBD1 (6 bases). The CDR3 sequence: CASSGSVGAGNSPLHF. CDR3 bases: TGCGCCAGCAGCGGGTCGGTGGGGGCAGGAAATTCACCCCTCCACTTT. The complete variable domain, with remaining parts taken from reference TRBV5-1 and TRBJ1-6, reads KAGVTQTPRYLIKTRGQQVTLSCSPISGHRSVSWYQQTPGQGLQFLFEYFSETQRNKGNFPGRFSGRQFSNSRSEMNVSTLELGDSALYLCASSGSVGAGNSPLHFGNGTRLTVT.